These 14 T cell receptor beta chains originate from one sample sequenced in a study of cytomegalovirus exposure and HLA in healthy donors. The primer mix had 60 Vbeta and 13 Jbeta primers. Profiling relied on immunoSEQ multiplex PCR, and the TCRdb table lists in-frame clones only, not all of them. Here the sample spans approximately 160,000 clones, approximately 80% being singletons. The specimen sequenced was PBMCs. These receptors were obtained from a man aged 25 to 45 in good health and CMV-seropositive.

V and J are TRBV7-7 and TRBJ2-5, with 10 bases aligning to TRBD2. Germline values: CDR1 SSHAT, CDR2 FNYEAQ (reference sequence). CDR3 length: 13 residues. V gave up 6 bases and J gave up 6 bases; unmatched junction bases: 4. This chain's CDR3 is CASSSSGSQTQYF. CDR3 coding DNA: TGTGCCAGCAGTTCTAGCGGGAGCCAGACCCAGTACTTC.

Here the CDR3 DNA reads TGTGCCATCAGTGGATCTAGCGGGAGGACCGAGGGGGAGCTGTTTTTT. It specifies CAISGSSGRTEGELFF. V gene TRBV10-3 combines with J gene TRBJ2-2; 11 positions agree with TRBD2. Germline loops: CDR1 ENHRY, CDR2 SYGVKD. J was trimmed by 8 bases and V by 4 bases; bases with no gene match: 9. This CDR3 contains 16 residues.

The chain is built from TRBV5-6 and TRBJ2-1, with TRBD2 as a possible D gene (5 bases). Trimming shortened V by 0 bases and J by 7 bases, and 14 bases separated the two germline ends. The CDR3 is made up of 15 amino acids. CDR1 and CDR2 from the germline V gene are SGHDT and YYEEEE. CDR3 nucleotide sequence: TGTGCCAGCAGCTTGGGGGCGGGTAATCATAATGAGCAGTTCTTC. Amino acids: CASSLGAGNHNEQFF.

V gene TRBV9 combines with J gene TRBJ2-3, with TRBD2 matching 10 bases. Germline V gives CDR1 SGDLS, CDR2 YYNGEE. CDR3 length: 16 residues. Trimming cost V 3 bases and J 4 bases; bases outside gene matches: 8. The CDR3 sequence is CASSAQQRGGADTQYF. The CDR3 DNA reads as TGTGCCAGCAGCGCGCAACAGCGGGGGGGAGCAGATACGCAGTATTTT.

The CDR3 here is CASSLTVSEQYF. DNA for the CDR3: TGTGCCAGCAGCTTGACTGTTAGTGAGCAGTATTTT. This chain uses TRBV7-9 with TRBJ2-3, with D unclear. The CDR3 totals 12 residues. Germline CDR1 reads SEHNR; CDR2 reads FQNEAQ (reference sequence). The V and J ends lost 3 bases and 11 bases respectively, with 12 bases between them.

The V and J genes are TRBV15 and TRBJ2-7; no clear D gene. This CDR3 is built from 13 residues. CDR1 is LNHNV and CDR2 is YYDKDF in the germline V gene (reference sequence). V was trimmed by 0 bases and J by 3 bases, leaving 6 bases between them. The chain's CDR3 is CATSRDPRYEQYF. In nucleotides, the CDR3 is TGTGCCACCAGCAGAGACCCTCGCTACGAGCAGTACTTC.

The chain links TRBV7-2 to TRBJ2-5; tentative D call: TRBD2 (6 bases). The better agreement between TRBJ2-7 and the DNA end casts doubt on the J call. The CDR3 is 14 amino acids. The germline gives CDR1 SGHTA, CDR2 FQGNSA. The DNA of the CDR3 is TGTGCCAGCAGCTCGCCTAGCGTTGCCTACGAGCAGTACTTC. Translated: CASSSPSVAYEQYF.

The V gene is TRBV13, the J gene TRBJ1-2; 8 nucleotides line up with TRBD1. Germline V gene sequence: CDR1 PRHDT, CDR2 FYEKMQ (reference sequence). CDR3 length equals 17 residues. Unmatched junction bases numbered 11, after V lost 5 bases and J lost 0 bases. CDR3 loop: CASSTRTGTTPNYGYTF. For the CDR3, the DNA is TGTGCCAGCAGCACACGGACAGGGACAACTCCTAACTATGGCTACACCTTC. The full variable domain, rest sourced from reference TRBV13 and TRBJ1-2, is AAGVIQSPRHLIKEKRETATLKCYPIPRHDTVYWYQQGPGQDPQFLISFYEKMQSDKGSIPDRFSAQQFSDYHSELNMSSLELGDSALYFCASSTRTGTTPNYGYTFGSGTRLTVV.

The chain has TRBV19 and TRBJ2-1, with a tentative D call TRBD2 (6 bases). The ends were cut back, 5 bases at V and 3 bases at J, with 14 bases in the middle. Per the germline V gene, CDR1 is LNHDA and CDR2 is SQIVND (reference sequence). The CDR3 is made up of 15 amino acids. The CDR3 loop is CASSWDPGLYNEQFF. The CDR3 DNA reads TGTGCCAGTAGTTGGGATCCGGGACTCTACAATGAGCAGTTCTTC.

The V gene is TRBV13, the J gene TRBJ2-7; 7 bases agree with TRBD1. V was clipped by 5 bases and J by 2 bases; unmatched bases: 6. Germline values: CDR1 PRHDT, CDR2 FYEKMQ (reference sequence). The CDR3 runs to 14 residues. The CDR3 loop is CASSKKTGTYEQYF. The CDR3 region has the DNA TGTGCCAGCAGCAAAAAGACAGGGACCTACGAGCAGTACTTC. The full variable domain, its missing parts supplied by reference TRBV13 and TRBJ2-7, is AAGVIQSPRHLIKEKRETATLKCYPIPRHDTVYWYQQGPGQDPQFLISFYEKMQSDKGSIPDRFSAQQFSDYHSELNMSSLELGDSALYFCASSKKTGTYEQYFGPGTRLTVT.

The chain combines TRBV7-2 with TRBJ2-3; TRBD2 agrees at 8 bases. The CDR3 loop spans 15 amino acids. The ends lost 2 bases at V and 4 bases at J; junction bases unmatched: 5. CDR1 and CDR2 (germline): SGHTA, FQGNSA. CDR3 DNA sequence: TGTGCCAGCAGCTTAAGCGGGGGTGCCCCAGATACGCAGTATTTT. This sequence encodes CASSLSGGAPDTQYF. Full variable domain (remainder filled in from reference TRBV7-2 and TRBJ2-3): GAGVSQSPSNKVTEKGKDVELRCDPISGHTALYWYRQSLGQGLEFLIYFQGNSAPDKSGLPSDRFSAERTGGSVSTLTIQRTQQEDSAVYLCASSLSGGAPDTQYFGPGTRLTVL.

The chain uses TRBV6-5 and TRBJ2-7, with D perhaps matching TRBD1 (5 bases). The germline V gene has CDR1 MNHEY and CDR2 SVGAGI. CDR3 size: 16 residues. V shed 2 bases and J shed 5 bases, with 19 bases lying between them. The CDR3 protein is CASSYRPIIQGNEQYF. The DNA for the CDR3 is TGTGCCAGCAGTTACCGGCCTATCATCCAGGGCAACGAGCAGTACTTC.

This chain uses TRBV19 with TRBJ1-2; D gene uncertain. The CDR3 extends over 14 amino acids. The V end was cut by 7 bases, the J end by 5 bases, with 17 bases between. CDR1 and CDR2 from the germline V gene are LNHDA and SQIVND (reference sequence). The CDR3 region is CASKLEEGWYGYTF. The CDR3 DNA is TGTGCCAGTAAACTTGAGGAGGGTTGGTATGGCTACACCTTC.

The V call is TRBV5-5, the J call TRBJ1-3, with D tentatively TRBD1 (5 bases). This CDR3 spans 14 amino acids. Germline V CDR1 and CDR2: SGHKS, YYEKEE (reference sequence). The V and J ends lost 2 bases and 8 bases respectively, with 14 bases between them. Written as DNA, the CDR3 is TGTGCCAGCAGCTTCCCCAGCAGGGTGGACACCATATATTTT. This translates into CASSFPSRVDTIYF. Complete variable domain (other parts from reference TRBV5-5 and TRBJ1-3): DAGVTQSPTHLIKTRGQQVTLRCSPISGHKSVSWYQQVLGQGPQFIFQYYEKEERGRGNFPDRFSARQFPNYSSELNVNALLLGDSALYLCASSFPSRVDTIYFGEGSWLTVV.